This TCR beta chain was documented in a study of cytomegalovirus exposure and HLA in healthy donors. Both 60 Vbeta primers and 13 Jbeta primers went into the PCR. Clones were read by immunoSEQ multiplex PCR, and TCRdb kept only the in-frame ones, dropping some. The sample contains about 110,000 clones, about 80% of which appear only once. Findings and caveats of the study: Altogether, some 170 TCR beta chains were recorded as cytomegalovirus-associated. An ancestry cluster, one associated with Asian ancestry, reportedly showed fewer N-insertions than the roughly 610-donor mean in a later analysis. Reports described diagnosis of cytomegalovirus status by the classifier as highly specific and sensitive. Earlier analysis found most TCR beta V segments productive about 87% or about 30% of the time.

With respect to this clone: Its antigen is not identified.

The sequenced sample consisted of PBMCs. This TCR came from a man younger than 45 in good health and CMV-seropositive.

The chain's CDR3 is CASREVYEQYF. Here the CDR3 DNA reads TGTGCCAGCAGGGAGGTCTACGAGCAGTACTTC. V and J are TRBV2 and TRBJ2-7; D possibly corresponds to TRBD2 (5 bases). The ends were cut back, 6 bases at V and 3 bases at J, with 6 bases in the middle. Germline CDR1 is SNHLY and CDR2 is FYNNEI. This CDR3 has 11 residues.